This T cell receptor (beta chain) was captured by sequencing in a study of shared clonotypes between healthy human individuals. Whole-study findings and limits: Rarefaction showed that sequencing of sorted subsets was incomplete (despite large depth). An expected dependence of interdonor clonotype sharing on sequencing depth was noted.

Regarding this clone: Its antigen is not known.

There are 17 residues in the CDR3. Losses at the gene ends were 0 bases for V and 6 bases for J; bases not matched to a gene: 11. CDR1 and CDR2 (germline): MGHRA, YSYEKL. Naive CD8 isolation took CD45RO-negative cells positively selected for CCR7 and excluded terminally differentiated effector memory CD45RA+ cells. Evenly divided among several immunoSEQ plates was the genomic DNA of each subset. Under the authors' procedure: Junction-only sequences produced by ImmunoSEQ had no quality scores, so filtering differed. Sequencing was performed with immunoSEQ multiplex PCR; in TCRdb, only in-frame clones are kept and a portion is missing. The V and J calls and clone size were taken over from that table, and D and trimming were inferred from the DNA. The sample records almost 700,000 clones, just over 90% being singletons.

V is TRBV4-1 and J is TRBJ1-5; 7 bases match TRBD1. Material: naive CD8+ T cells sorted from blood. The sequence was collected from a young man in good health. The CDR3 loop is CASSQEPSDRYGQPQHF. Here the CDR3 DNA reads TGCGCCAGCAGCCAAGAACCCTCGGACAGGTACGGTCAGCCCCAGCATTTT.